This TCR beta chain comes out of a study of PD-1 blockade in classical Hodgkin lymphoma. The protocol was immunoSEQ multiplex PCR, while the TCRdb copy is restricted to in-frame clones and leaves out a portion. The sample holds tens of thousands of clones, about three quarters seen once. Specified time point: cycle 4 day 1 (C4D1), after less than 7 weeks of nivolumab. Brentuximab vedotin exposure varied among the patients, all of whom had relapsed after autologous stem cell transplantation. Complete response, partial response or progressive disease constituted the best responses recorded. Study-wide results and caveats: Prior therapy or disease activity may underlie the repertoire differences, whose causes remain undefined.

Points on this clone: The antigen is not known.

Looked up from germline, CDR1 is ENHRY and CDR2 is SYGVKD. V gave up 4 bases and J gave up 1 base; unmatched junction bases: 3. The CDR3 length is 14 residues. The input for sequencing was peripheral blood mononuclear cells (PBMCs), taken before the fourth cycle of nivolumab. The chain uses TRBV10-3 and TRBJ2-7, with TRBD1 matching over 8 bases. The source is a human donor with classical Hodgkin lymphoma. The DNA for the CDR3 is TGTGCCATCAGTGCCCGGACAGGGTCCTACGAGCAGTACTTC. This encodes CAISARTGSYEQYF.